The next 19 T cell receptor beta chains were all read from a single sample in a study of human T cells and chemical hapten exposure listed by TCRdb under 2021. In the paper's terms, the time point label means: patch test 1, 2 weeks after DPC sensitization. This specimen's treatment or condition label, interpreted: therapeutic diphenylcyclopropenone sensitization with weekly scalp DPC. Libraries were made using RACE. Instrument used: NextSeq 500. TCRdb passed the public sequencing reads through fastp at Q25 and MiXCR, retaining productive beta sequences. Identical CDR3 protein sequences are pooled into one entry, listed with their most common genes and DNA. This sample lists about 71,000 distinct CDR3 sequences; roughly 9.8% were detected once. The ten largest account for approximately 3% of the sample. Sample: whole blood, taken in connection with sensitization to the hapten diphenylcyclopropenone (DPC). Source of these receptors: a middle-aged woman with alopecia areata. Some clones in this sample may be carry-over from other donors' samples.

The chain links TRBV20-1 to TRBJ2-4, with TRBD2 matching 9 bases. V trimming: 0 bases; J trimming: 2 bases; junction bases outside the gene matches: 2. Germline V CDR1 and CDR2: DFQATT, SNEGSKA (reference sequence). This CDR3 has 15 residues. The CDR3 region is CSARERGGPKNIQYF. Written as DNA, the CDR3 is TGCAGTGCTAGAGAGCGGGGGGGCCCCAAAAACATTCAGTACTTC.

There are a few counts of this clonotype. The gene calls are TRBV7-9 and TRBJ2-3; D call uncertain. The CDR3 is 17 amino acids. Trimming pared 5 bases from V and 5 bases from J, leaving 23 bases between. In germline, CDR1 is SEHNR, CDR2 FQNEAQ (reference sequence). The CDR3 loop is CASSRGDGSYFEDTQYF. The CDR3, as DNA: TGTGCCAGCAGCCGAGGCGACGGATCCTATTTCGAAGATACGCAGTATTTT.

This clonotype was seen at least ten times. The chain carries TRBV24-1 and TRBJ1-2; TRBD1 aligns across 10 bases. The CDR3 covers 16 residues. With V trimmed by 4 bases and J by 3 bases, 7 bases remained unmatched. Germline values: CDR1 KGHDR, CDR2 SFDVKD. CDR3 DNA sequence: TGTGCCACCAGTGACGGGACAGGGGAGGAATACTATGGCTACACCTTC. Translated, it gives CATSDGTGEEYYGYTF.

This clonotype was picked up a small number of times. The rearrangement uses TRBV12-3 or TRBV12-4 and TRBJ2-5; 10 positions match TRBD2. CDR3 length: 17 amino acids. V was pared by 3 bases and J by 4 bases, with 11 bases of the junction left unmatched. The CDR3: CASSFGLAGAIRETQYF. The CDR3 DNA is TGTGCCAGCAGTTTTGGCCTAGCGGGGGCCATTCGAGAGACCCAGTACTTC.

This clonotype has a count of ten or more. CDR3 sequence (DNA): TGTGCCAGCAACAGGGTAGTCTCAGAAACCGGGCAGTACTTC. Protein product: CASNRVVSETGQYF. The V gene is TRBV28, the J gene TRBJ2-5; TRBD1 might be the D (6 bases). The CDR3 sequence is 14 residues long. Germline V gives CDR1 MDHEN, CDR2 SYDVKM. V lost 7 bases, J lost 11 bases, and 23 bases lay in between.

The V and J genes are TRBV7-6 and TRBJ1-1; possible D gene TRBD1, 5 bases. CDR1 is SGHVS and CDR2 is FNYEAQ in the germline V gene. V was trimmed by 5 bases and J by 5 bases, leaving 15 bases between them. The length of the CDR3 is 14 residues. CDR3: CASSPPAGGTEAFF. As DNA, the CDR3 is TGTGCCAGCAGCCCCCCGGCGGGGGGAACTGAAGCTTTCTTT.

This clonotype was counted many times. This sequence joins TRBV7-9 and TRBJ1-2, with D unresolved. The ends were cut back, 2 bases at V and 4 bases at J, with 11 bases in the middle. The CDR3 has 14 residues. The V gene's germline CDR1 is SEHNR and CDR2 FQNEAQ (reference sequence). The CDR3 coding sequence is TGTGCCAGCAGCTTAATTGGGTTAGCCTATGGCTACACCTTC. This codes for CASSLIGLAYGYTF.

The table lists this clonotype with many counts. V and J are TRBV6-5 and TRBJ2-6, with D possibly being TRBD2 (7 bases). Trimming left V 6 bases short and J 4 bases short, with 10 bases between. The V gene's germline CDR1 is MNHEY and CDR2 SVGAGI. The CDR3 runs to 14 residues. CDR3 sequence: CASSGGLGANVLTF. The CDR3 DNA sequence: TGTGCCAGCAGCGGGGGGCTAGGGGCCAACGTCCTGACTTTC.

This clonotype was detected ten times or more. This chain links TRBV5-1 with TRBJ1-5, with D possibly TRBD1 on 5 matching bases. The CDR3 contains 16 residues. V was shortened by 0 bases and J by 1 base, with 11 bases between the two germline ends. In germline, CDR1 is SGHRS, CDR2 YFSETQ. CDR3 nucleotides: TGCGCCAGCAGCTTGGGGGGGGACCCAAGCAATCAGCCCCAGCATTTT. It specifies CASSLGGDPSNQPQHF.

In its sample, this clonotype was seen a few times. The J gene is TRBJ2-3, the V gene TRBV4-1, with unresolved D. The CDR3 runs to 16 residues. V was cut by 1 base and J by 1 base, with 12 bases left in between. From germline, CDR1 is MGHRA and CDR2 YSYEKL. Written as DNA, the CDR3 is TGCGCCAGCAGCCAAGTTAATCTAGTCCGCACAGATACGCAGTATTTT. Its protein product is CASSQVNLVRTDTQYF.

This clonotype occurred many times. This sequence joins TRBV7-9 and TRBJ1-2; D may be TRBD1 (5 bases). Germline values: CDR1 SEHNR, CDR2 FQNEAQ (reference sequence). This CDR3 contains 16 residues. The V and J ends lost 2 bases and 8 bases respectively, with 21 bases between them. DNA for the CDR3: TGTGCCAGCAGCTTACCCGACCCGGCACGGGGGAGGGGCTACACCTTC. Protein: CASSLPDPARGRGYTF.

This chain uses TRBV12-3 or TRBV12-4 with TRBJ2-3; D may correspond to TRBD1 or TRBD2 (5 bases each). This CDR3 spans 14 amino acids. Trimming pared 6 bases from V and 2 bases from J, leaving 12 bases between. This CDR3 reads CASRPTGTTDTQYF. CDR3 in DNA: TGTGCCAGCAGACCGACCGGGACCACAGATACGCAGTATTTT.

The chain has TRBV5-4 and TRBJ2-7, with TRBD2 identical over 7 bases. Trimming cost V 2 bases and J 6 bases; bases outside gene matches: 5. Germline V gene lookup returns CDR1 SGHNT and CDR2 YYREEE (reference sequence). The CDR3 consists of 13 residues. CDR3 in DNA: TGTGCCAGCAGCTTAGCGGGGCTGGGCGAGCAGTACTTC. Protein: CASSLAGLGEQYF. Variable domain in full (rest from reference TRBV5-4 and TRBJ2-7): ETGVTQSPTHLIKTRGQQVTLRCSSQSGHNTVSWYQQALGQGPQFIFQYYREEENGRGNFPPRFSGLQFPNYSSELNVNALELDDSALYLCASSLAGLGEQYFGPGTRLTVT.

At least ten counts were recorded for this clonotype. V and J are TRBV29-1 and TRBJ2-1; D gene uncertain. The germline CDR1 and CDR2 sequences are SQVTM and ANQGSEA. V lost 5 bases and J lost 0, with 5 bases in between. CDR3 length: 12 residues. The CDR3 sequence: CSVRVSYNEQFF. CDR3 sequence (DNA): TGCAGCGTTAGAGTCTCCTACAATGAGCAGTTCTTC.

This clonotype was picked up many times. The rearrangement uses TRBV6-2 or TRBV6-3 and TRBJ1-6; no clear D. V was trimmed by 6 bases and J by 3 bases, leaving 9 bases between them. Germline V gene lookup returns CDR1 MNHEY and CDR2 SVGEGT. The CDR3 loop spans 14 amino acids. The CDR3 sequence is CASRIESYNSPLHF. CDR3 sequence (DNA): TGTGCCAGCAGGATTGAGAGCTATAATTCACCCCTCCACTTT.

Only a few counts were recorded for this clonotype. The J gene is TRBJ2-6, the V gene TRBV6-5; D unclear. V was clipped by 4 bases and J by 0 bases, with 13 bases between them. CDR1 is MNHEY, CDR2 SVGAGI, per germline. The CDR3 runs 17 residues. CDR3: CASSFTAATSGANVLTF. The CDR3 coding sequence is TGTGCCAGCAGTTTTACGGCAGCAACCTCTGGGGCCAACGTCCTGACTTTC.

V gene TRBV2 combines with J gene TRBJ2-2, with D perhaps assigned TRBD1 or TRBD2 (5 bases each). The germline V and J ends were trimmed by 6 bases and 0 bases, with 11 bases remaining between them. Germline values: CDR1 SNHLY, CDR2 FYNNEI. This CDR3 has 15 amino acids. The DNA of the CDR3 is TGTGCCAGCAGGACCGGGACGGCGAACACCGGGGAGCTGTTTTTT. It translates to CASRTGTANTGELFF.

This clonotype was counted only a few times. The CDR3 protein is CASSPQGLSYEQYF. In nucleotides, the CDR3 is TGTGCCAGCAGTCCACAGGGTCTCTCCTACGAGCAGTACTTC. The chain combines TRBV12-3 or TRBV12-4 with TRBJ2-7, with D perhaps TRBD1 (6 bases). The V gene lost 5 bases and the J gene lost 0 bases, with 11 bases spanning the gap. This CDR3 is 14 amino acids long.

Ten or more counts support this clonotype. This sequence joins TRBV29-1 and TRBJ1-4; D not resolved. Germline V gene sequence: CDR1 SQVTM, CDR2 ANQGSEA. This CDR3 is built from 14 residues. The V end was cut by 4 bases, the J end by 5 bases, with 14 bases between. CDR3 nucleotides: TGCAGCGTTGGAACAGTAGGGCTCAATGAAAAACTGTTTTTT. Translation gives CSVGTVGLNEKLFF.